A single TCR beta chain is shown here with its context. In TCRdb, the 5' RACE reads were re-called with MiXCR into one record per CDR3 protein. The sample contains around 340,000 distinct CDR3 sequences, about an eighth of which appear only once. The data stem from a study of T-cell memory formation after mild COVID-19. V was shortened by 7 bases and J by 2 bases, with 9 bases between the two germline ends. This CDR3 spans 12 amino acids. Material for sequencing was PBMCs or a T cell subset sorted from them (not recorded which). This clonotype originated in a man between 18 and 35 years old who had mild COVID-19 (a few samples of this study predate the infection). Cell type and time point are not known. The V gene is TRBV12-3 or TRBV12-4, the J gene TRBJ2-7, with D hard to call. CDR3 region: CASTIRPYEQYF. CDR3 sequence (DNA): TGTGCCAGCACTATCCGCCCCTACGAGCAGTACTTC.